This T cell receptor (beta chain) is drawn from a study of identical twins (dated by TCRdb to the mid-2010s). A note on the overall study: TCR alpha and beta repertoires from monozygotic twins, unrelated adults of various ages and cord blood were deep-sequenced to test whether fetal clonotypes persist. To rule out contamination, the twin experiments were replicated at different times with different library preparation protocols. The research as a whole found: Out-of-frame TCR alpha sequences shared between twins showed an excess of low generation-probability sequences compared with coincidental sharing between unrelated individuals. In monozygotic twins, recombination models systematically underestimated out-of-frame TCR alpha sharing, but the models matched the sharing seen between unrelated individuals. A weaker excess of twin sharing was found in beta out-of-frame sequences because the signal-to-noise ratio was lowered by fewer shared sequences. Abundant cord blood beta clonotypes had fewer insertions, young adult naive repertoires showed a similar but weaker trend, and memory repertoires showed no such trend. Conclusions relied on cross-sectional statistical analysis, since the same donors could not be followed over many years. Invariant T cells such as MAIT and iNKT could partly confound zero-insertion analyses, although diverse VJ usage argued against such confounding for most clonotypes.

The protocol used for the library was 5' RACE. TCRdb lists the instrument as Illumina HiSeq 2000. A universal primer binding site was introduced by template switching, and a unique molecular identifier was present in the final cDNA, enabling accurate counting of TCR cDNA molecules. Specific primers in the conserved constant-segment region were used to synthesize first-strand cDNA for the TCR alpha and beta chains. Each cDNA library was double barcoded, with a SMART-Mk sample barcode plus Illumina barcodes, to control for contamination. Two successive PCR steps introduced TruSeq adapter sequences along with Illumina sample barcodes. The TCR alpha and beta cDNA libraries were sequenced on the Illumina HiSeq platform using custom primers. The original methods were these. Unique molecular identifiers were extracted from raw reads with MiGEC, and CDR3 positions were determined with MiXCR. Recombination models were inferred per individual with the repgenHMM and IGoR tools using an EM algorithm. Shared clonotype analysis was performed with the tcR package in R, normalizing sharing by the product of cloneset sizes. To study raw recombination without the effects of thymic and clonal selection, out-of-frame nonproductive sequences were analyzed. TCRdb's own reprocessing of the public reads used fastp at Q25 and MiXCR and kept productive beta chains. All rows with the same CDR3 protein become a single entry with the most common DNA and genes. Here the V and J calls rest on TCRdb's processing, not on the authors' analysis. This sample lists about 520,000 distinct CDR3 sequences; less than 25% were detected once. The top ten hold around 0.9% of the sample.

From the cysteine up to the phenylalanine, the CDR3 has a length of 14 residues. CDR3 DNA only is kept here, 42 bases in frame from base 1. V is clipped by 6 bases and J by 8 bases, and the sequence between their germline boundaries is 17 bases long. Per the germline V gene (reference sequence), DFQATT is the CDR1 and SNEGSKA is the CDR2. In its sample, this clonotype was seen many times. No antigen is known for it. No base quality values were provided; no much bigger clone lies one nucleotide off. Only healthy Caucasian donors were included. The twin cohort consisted of three pairs of female monozygotic twins, all aged roughly 18 to 29 years. CD4+ and CD8+ T cell populations were isolated with positive isolation kits from Invitrogen. Separately, the same data were catalogued under a study of T cells expressing NK-cell markers. The second investigation adds: Fewer than ten donors provided sorted CD3+CD56+NKG2C+, CD3+CD56+NKG2C- and CD3+CD56-NKG2C+ T-cell subsets, whose TCR beta-chain repertoires were profiled. Among the eight sequenced donors, only one was HCMV-seronegative, while the other seven were HCMV-seropositive. In several experiments an anti-gammadeltaTCR antibody was added to restrict sorting to alphabetaTCR-expressing T cells. For roughly six donors, the dominant CD3+CD56+NKG2C+ clonotypes were among the top 10 CD8+ clonotypes and accounted for roughly 1.0-7.5% of CD8+ T cells. Those dominant clonotypes were again the most abundant among CD3+CD56-NKG2C+ cells in several donors, at 28.3-60.1%. Whether the expanded NKG2C-expressing T cell clones were specific for HCMV antigens was left unclear. The eight sequenced donors were randomly selected healthy volunteers, three men and five women. To determine HCMV serostatus, a commercial ELISA kit was used to detect HCMV-specific IgG in serum. MIGEC was used to demultiplex reads and group the reads by UMI, and MiTCR was used to assemble and quantify clonotypes. Only TCR cDNA sequences supported by at least two reads were kept to exclude erroneous sequences. The tcR package was used for downstream repertoire analysis, and clonotypes were matched between fractions using CDR3 nucleotide sequence together with V segment. VDJmatch was used to annotate antigen specificity against VDJdb, with one amino acid substitution in CDR3 allowed.

The sequencing sample was made of CD4+ T cells sorted from blood. The TCR comes from a woman younger than 30 in good health. This sequence uses TRBV20-1 and TRBJ1-6, and TRBD1 may be the D gene, going by 5 matching bases. The DNA sequence is TGCAGTGCGTCGCGGGGGATTATCCATTCACCCCTCCACTTT. Its protein reads: CSASRGIIHSPLHF.